This note documents a single T cell receptor beta chain sequence. Its specificity is unknown. Each sample used at least 7 million PBMCs. Using a J-beta primer mix together with a sample-barcoded 5' primer, a second PCR was run for roughly 7 to 12 cycles. The template-switch adaptor was a 5' adaptor with 12 random nucleotides. It tagged each cDNA molecule. TCRdb recomputed calls from the 5' RACE reads with MiXCR, one row per CDR3 protein. This table holds some 1.5 million distinct CDR3 sequences, 28% found once. This record comes from a study of blood T cells in healthy people across ages. Germline V gene sequence: CDR1 SQVTM, CDR2 ANQGSEA. Trimming left V 7 bases short and J 0 bases short, with 6 bases between. This CDR3 comprises 11 residues. Study-wide findings and caveats: Estimates drawn from one million T cells were deemed to understate diversity. Older age coincided with a roughly linear decline in TCR beta diversity per million T cells.

The J gene is TRBJ1-1, the V gene TRBV29-1; no clear D. The receptor was isolated from a woman aged 25 to 39 in good health. Source material: blood. CDR3 bases: TGCAGCGGGGCGGTGAACACTGAAGCTTTCTTT. The encoded protein is CSGAVNTEAFF.